Described below is a single T cell receptor beta chain sequence and its context. The antigen is unknown. The assay was immunoSEQ multiplex PCR, and TCRdb's table has in-frame clones only and misses some. Of 160,000 or so clones in the sample, 85% to 90% were seen once. The record originates from a study of cytomegalovirus exposure and HLA in healthy donors. About the research overall: The roughly 130 validation repertoires used the same platform as the roughly 700 first-cohort repertoires (as reported by a later analysis). Study-wide points: Cytomegalovirus association was assigned to about 150 TCR beta chains. In vitro, a few CMV-associated chains proved specific for CMV antigens.

This CDR3 contains 17 residues. Germline CDR1 and CDR2: SGHRS and YFSETQ. V was pared by 3 bases and J by 2 bases, with 11 bases of the junction left unmatched. The rearrangement joins TRBV5-1 to TRBJ1-2; 9 bases match TRBD1. Input material: PBMCs. The TCR originated in a man aged 18 to 29 in good health and CMV-seronegative. The CDR3 nucleotides read TGCGCCAGCAGCTCGGAAACCTACAGGGGGCGCAACTATGGCTACACCTTC. Protein product: CASSSETYRGRNYGYTF.